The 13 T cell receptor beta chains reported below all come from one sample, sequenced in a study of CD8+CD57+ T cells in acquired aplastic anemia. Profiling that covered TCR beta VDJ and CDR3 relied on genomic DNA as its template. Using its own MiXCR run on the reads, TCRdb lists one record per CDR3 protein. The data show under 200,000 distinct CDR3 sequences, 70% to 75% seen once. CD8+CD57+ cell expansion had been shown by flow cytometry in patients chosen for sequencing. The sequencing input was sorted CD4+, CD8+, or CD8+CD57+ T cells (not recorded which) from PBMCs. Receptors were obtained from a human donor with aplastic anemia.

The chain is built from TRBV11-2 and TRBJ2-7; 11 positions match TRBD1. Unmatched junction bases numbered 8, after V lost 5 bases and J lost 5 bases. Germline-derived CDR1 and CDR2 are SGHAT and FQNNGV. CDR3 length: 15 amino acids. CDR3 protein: CASSPRTGGDHEQYF. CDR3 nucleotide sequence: TGTGCCAGCAGCCCTCGGACAGGGGGCGACCACGAGCAGTACTTC.

The CDR3 loop is CASSPQGLRYNEQFF. CDR3 nucleotide sequence: TGTGCCAGCAGCCCACAGGGGCTCCGTTACAATGAGCAGTTCTTC. The chain carries TRBV11-3 and TRBJ2-1; 7 bases line up with TRBD1. V dropped 5 bases and J dropped 4; count of bases not matched to a gene: 8. The CDR3 contains 15 residues. CDR1 and CDR2 from the germline V gene are SGHNT and YENEEA.

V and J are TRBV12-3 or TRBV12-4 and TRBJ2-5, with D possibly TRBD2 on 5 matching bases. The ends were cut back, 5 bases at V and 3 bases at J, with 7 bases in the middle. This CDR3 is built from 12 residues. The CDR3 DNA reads TGTGCCAGCAGTGAGGAGGAAGAGACCCAGTACTTC. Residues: CASSEEEETQYF.

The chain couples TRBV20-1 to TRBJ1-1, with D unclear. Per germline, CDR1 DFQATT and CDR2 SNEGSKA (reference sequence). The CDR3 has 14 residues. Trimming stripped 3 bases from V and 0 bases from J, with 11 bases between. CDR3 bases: TGCAGTGCTAGTTTCGGCAAACTGAACACTGAAGCTTTCTTT. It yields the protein CSASFGKLNTEAFF.

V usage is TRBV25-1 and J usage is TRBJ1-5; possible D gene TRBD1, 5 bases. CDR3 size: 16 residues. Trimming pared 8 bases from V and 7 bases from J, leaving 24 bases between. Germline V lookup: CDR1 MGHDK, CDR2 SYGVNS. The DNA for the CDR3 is TGTGCCAGCTCCCCCTCCGACAGCGGGTATTGGCAGCCCCAGCATTTT. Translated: CASSPSDSGYWQPQHF.

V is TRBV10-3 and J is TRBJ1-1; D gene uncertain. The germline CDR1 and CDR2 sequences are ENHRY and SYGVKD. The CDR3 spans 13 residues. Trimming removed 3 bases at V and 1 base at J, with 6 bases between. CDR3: CAISDFENTEAFF. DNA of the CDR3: TGTGCCATCAGTGATTTCGAGAACACTGAAGCTTTCTTT.

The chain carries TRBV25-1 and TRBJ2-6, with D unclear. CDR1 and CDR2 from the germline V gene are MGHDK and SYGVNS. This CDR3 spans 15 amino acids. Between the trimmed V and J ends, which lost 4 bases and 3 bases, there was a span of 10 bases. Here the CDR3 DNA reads TGTGCCAGCAGTGTTGGAGCCGTTGGGGCCAACGTCCTGACTTTC. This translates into CASSVGAVGANVLTF.

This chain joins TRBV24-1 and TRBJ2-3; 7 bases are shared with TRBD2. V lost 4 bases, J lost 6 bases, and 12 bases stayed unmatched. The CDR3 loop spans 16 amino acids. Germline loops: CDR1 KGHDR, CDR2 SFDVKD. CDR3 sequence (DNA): TGTGCCACCAGTGACGCGACTAGCTATGGAGCGGATACGCAGTATTTT. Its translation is CATSDATSYGADTQYF.

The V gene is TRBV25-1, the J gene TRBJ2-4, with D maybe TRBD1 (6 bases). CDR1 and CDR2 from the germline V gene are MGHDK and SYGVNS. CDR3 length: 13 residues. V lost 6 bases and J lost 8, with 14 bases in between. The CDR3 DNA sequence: TGTGCCAGCAGACAGGGTTCGTTAGACATTCAGTACTTC. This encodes CASRQGSLDIQYF.

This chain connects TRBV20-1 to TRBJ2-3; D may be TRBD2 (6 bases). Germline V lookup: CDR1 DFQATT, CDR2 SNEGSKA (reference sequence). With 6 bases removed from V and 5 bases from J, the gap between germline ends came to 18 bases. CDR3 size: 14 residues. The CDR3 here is CSANGGDRVDTQYF. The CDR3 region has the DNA TGCAGTGCCAATGGCGGGGACCGGGTAGATACGCAGTATTTT.

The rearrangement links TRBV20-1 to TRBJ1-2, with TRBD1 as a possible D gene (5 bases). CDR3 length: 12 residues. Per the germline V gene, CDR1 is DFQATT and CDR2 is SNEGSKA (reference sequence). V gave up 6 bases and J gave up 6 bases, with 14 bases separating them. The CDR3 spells CSATNQGDGYTF. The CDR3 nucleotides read TGCAGTGCCACGAACCAAGGGGATGGCTACACCTTC.

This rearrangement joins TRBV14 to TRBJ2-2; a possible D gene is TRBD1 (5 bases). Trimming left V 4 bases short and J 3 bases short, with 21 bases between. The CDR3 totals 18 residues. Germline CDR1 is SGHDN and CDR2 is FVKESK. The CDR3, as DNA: TGTGCCAGCAGCCCGTATCAGGGATCCTCTATTTACACCGGGGAGCTGTTTTTT. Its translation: CASSPYQGSSIYTGELFF.

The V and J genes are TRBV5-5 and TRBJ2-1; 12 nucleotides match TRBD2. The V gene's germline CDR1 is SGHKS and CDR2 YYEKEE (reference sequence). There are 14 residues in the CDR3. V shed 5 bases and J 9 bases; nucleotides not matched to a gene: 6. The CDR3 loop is CASRWLAGGAEQFF. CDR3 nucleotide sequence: TGTGCCAGCAGGTGGCTAGCGGGGGGGGCTGAGCAGTTCTTC.